This T cell receptor (beta chain) derives from a study of cytomegalovirus exposure and HLA in healthy donors. On the study more broadly: Drawn from HLA-typed donors, 65 million to 100 million unique TCRs were held in an early data release. Study results and caveats: In vitro experiments confirmed that a few CMV-associated chains were specific for CMV antigens. Reportedly, a later analysis found an Asian-associated ancestry cluster had fewer N-insertions than the roughly 700-donor mean.

The PCR was carried out with 60 Vbeta primers and 13 Jbeta primers. Assay used: immunoSEQ multiplex PCR; TCRdb lists only in-frame clones, some missing. The table records 65,000 to 90,000 clones, around 80% of them present only once. Germline CDR1 is MNHEY and CDR2 is SVGAGI. With 0 bases removed from V and 6 bases from J, the gap between germline ends came to 6 bases. The CDR3 consists of 13 residues. This clone occurred once. Its antigen is unknown. This TCR derives from a man younger than 30 in good health and CMV-seronegative. Sample: PBMCs. The rearrangement joins TRBV6-5 to TRBJ2-1; TRBD2 is a possible D gene (5 bases). CDR3 residues: CASSYSEANEQFF. CDR3 nucleotides: TGTGCCAGCAGTTACTCGGAGGCCAATGAGCAGTTCTTC.